The sequence of this T cell receptor (beta chain) was determined in a study of T cell changes during pregnancy in multiple sclerosis. Here immunoSEQ multiplex PCR was the method, and the copy in TCRdb shows in-frame clones only, minus some. The table shows about 70,000 clones, with approximately 92% occurring only once. The sample consisted of peripheral blood, taken before pregnancy. The source of this sequence is a female donor with multiple sclerosis, enrolled in a pregnancy study.

The CDR3 DNA sequence: TGTGCCAGCAGCCAGCGGACTAGCGGGAAATGGGAGACCCAGTACTTC. This translates into CASSQRTSGKWETQYF. The chain couples TRBV14 to TRBJ2-5, with 12 bases aligning to TRBD2. J lost 5 bases, V lost 3 bases, and 7 bases had no gene match. Germline CDR1 reads SGHDN; CDR2 reads FVKESK. CDR3 length: 16 amino acids.